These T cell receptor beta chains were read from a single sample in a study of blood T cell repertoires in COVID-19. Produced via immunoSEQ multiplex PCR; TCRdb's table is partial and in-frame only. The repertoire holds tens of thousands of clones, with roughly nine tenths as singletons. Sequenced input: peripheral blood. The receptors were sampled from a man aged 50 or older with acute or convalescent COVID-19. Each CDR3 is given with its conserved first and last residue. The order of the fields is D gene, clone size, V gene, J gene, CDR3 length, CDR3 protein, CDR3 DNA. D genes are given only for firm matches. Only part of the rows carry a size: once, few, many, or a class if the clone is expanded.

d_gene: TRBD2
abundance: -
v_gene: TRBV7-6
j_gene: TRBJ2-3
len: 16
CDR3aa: CASSLALAGGTDTQYF
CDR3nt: TGTGCCAGCAGCTTAGCGCTCGCGGGAGGCACAGATACGCAGTATTTT

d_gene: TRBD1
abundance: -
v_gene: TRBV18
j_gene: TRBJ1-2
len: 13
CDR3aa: CASSKGQNYGYTF
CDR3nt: TGTGCCAGCTCAAAGGGACAGAACTATGGCTACACCTTC

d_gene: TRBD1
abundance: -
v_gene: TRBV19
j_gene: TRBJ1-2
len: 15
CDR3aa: CASTGRTGNHYGYTF
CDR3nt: TGTGCCAGTACCGGACGGACAGGCAACCACTATGGCTACACCTTC

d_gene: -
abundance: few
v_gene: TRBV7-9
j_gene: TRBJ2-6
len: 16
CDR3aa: CASSPGGNSGANVLTF
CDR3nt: TGTGCCAGCAGCCCAGGGGGGAACTCTGGGGCCAACGTCCTGACTTTC

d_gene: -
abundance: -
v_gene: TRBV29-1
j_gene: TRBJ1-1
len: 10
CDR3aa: CSVEDSGAFF
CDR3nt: TGCAGCGTTGAGGACAGCGGAGCTTTCTTT

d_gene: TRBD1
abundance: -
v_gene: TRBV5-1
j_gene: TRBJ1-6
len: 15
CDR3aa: CASSFGQAEGSPLHF
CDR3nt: TGCGCCAGCAGCTTCGGACAGGCCGAGGGATCACCCCTCCACTTT

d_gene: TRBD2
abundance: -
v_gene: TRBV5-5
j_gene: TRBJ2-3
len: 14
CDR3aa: CASSWGGSGDTQYF
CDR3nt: TGTGCCAGCAGCTGGGGCGGGAGCGGAGATACGCAGTATTTT

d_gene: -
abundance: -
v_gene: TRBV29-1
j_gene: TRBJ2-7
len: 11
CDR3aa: CSVRTAYEQYF
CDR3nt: TGCAGCGTTAGGACAGCCTACGAGCAGTACTTC

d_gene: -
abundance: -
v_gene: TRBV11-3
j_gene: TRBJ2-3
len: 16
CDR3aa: CASSLGGGSRTDTQYF
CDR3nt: TGTGCCAGCAGCTTAGGGGGGGGCTCACGCACAGATACGCAGTATTTT

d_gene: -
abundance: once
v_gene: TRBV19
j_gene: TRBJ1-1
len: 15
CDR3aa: CASSRSGREGTEAFF
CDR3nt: TGTGCCAGTAGTCGCTCGGGCAGGGAGGGCACTGAAGCTTTCTTT

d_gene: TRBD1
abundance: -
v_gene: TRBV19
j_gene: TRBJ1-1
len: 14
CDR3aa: CATTAGTGYTEAFF
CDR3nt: TGTGCCACTACCGCCGGGACAGGATACACTGAAGCTTTCTTT

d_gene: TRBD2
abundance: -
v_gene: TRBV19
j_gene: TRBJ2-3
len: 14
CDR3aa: CASRSSGSTDTQYF
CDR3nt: TGTGCCAGTAGATCTAGCGGAAGCACAGATACGCAGTATTTT

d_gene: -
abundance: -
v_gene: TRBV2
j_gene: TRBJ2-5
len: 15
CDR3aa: CASRGAREGRETQYF
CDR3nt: TGTGCCAGCAGGGGGGCCAGAGAGGGTAGGGAGACCCAGTACTTC

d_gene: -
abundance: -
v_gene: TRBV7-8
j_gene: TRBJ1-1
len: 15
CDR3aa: CASSLVRGAGTEAFF
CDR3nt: TGTGCCAGCAGCTTAGTTCGGGGGGCGGGCACTGAAGCTTTCTTT

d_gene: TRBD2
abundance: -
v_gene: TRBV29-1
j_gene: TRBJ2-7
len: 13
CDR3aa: CSVAGGRAYEQYF
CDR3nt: TGCAGCGTTGCGGGCGGGAGGGCCTACGAGCAGTACTTC

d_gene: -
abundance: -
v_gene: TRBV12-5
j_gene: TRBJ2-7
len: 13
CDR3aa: CASGLVVRDEQYF
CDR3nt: TGTGCTAGTGGTTTGGTAGTCCGCGACGAGCAGTACTTC